The 10 T cell receptor beta chains given below trace back to one sample, sequenced in a study of blood T cell repertoires in COVID-19. Clones were read by immunoSEQ multiplex PCR, and TCRdb kept only the in-frame ones, dropping some. The sample contains 240,000 or so clones, roughly 80% of which appear only once. The sample consisted of peripheral blood. The receptors here all came from a woman older than 75 with acute or convalescent COVID-19.

The chain uses TRBV5-4 and TRBJ1-1; D unresolved. Between the trimmed V and J ends, which lost 4 bases and 1 base, there was a span of 11 bases. Germline V gene sequence: CDR1 SGHNT, CDR2 YYREEE (reference sequence). The CDR3 length is 14 residues. CDR3 sequence: CASSLNGRNTEAFF. CDR3 DNA: TGTGCCAGCAGCCTAAACGGGAGGAACACTGAAGCTTTCTTT.

The V gene is TRBV3-1 (or the pseudogene TRBV3-2), the J gene TRBJ2-1; 8 bases are shared with TRBD2. The CDR3 spans 17 residues. Looked up from germline, CDR1 is LGHDT and CDR2 is YNNKEL (reference sequence). Germline trimming cut 3 bases from V and 6 bases from J; bases unmatched to any gene: 13. CDR3: CASSHSWISGGGNEQFF. CDR3 in DNA: TGTGCCAGCAGCCATTCTTGGATAAGCGGGGGAGGCAATGAGCAGTTCTTC.

The chain employs TRBV2 and TRBJ1-1; D gene uncertain. From germline, CDR1 is SNHLY and CDR2 FYNNEI. V was clipped by 1 base and J by 5 bases, with 11 bases between them. The CDR3 has 14 amino acids. Here the CDR3 DNA reads TGTGCCAGCAGTGAAGATCGGTGGAGGACTGAAGCTTTCTTT. It translates to CASSEDRWRTEAFF.

J is TRBJ2-7 and V is TRBV7-2; no reliable D call. CDR1 is SGHTA, CDR2 FQGNSA, per germline. There are 12 residues in the CDR3. The V gene lost 5 bases and the J gene lost 2 bases, with 7 bases spanning the gap. The CDR3: CASSATPYEQYF. CDR3 in DNA: TGTGCCAGCAGCGCTACCCCCTACGAGCAGTACTTC.

The chain links TRBV6-5 to TRBJ2-7; 7 bases are shared with TRBD1. V lost 5 bases to trimming and J lost 0 bases; unmatched junction nucleotides: 7. Germline-derived CDR1 and CDR2 are MNHEY and SVGAGI. CDR3 length: 15 residues. CDR3 in amino acids: CASSPRTGISYEQYF. The CDR3 bases are TGTGCCAGCAGTCCCCGGACAGGCATCTCCTACGAGCAGTACTTC.

The genes are TRBV3-1 (or the pseudogene TRBV3-2) and TRBJ2-6; a possible D gene is TRBD1 (6 bases). Trimming pared 4 bases from V and 2 bases from J, leaving 15 bases between. CDR3 length equals 17 residues. Germline V gene data show CDR1 as LGHDT and CDR2 as YNNKEL (reference sequence). Written as DNA, the CDR3 is TGTGCCAGCAGCCCTAGGGGGTTAGTAGCTGGGGCCAACGTCCTGACTTTC. Translated, it gives CASSPRGLVAGANVLTF.

About this clone: The junction shows a germline mismatch at one end, possibly a read error. The rearrangement joins TRBV7-7 to TRBJ2-2; maybe TRBD2 (6 bases). CDR3 length: 16 amino acids. The germline CDR1 and CDR2 sequences are SSHAT and FNYEAQ (reference sequence). Written as DNA, the CDR3 is TGTGCTAGCAGCTCCCCCCGGGGGTTTAACACCGGGGAGCTGTTTTTT. Its translation is CASSSPRGFNTGELFF.

The chain is built from TRBV29-1 and TRBJ2-7; possible D gene TRBD1, 6 bases. Per the germline V gene, CDR1 is SQVTM and CDR2 is ANQGSEA. The CDR3 spans 14 residues. V lost 6 bases and J 0 bases, leaving 15 bases between the germline ends. CDR3 in DNA: TGCAGCGTGCTACAGGGACCCAACTCCTACGAGCAGTACTTC. This codes for CSVLQGPNSYEQYF.

The chain's CDR3 is CASSPRQAEVSPLHF. CDR3 sequence (DNA): TGCGCCAGCAGCCCCAGACAGGCGGAGGTCTCACCCCTCCACTTT. V gene TRBV5-1 combines with J gene TRBJ1-6; D perhaps matches TRBD1 (6 bases). The V and J ends lost 4 bases and 10 bases respectively, with 18 bases between them. This CDR3 comprises 15 residues. Germline lookup yields CDR1 SGHRS and CDR2 YFSETQ.

This chain links TRBV30 with TRBJ1-1; a weak D match, TRBD1 (6 bases). CDR3 size: 12 residues. CDR1 and CDR2 (germline): GTSNPN, SVGIG (reference sequence). V lost 5 bases and J lost 4, with 11 bases in between. CDR3 nucleotides: TGTGCCTGGGGGGACAAGGGCACTGAAGCTTTCTTT. Translated: CAWGDKGTEAFF.